What follows describes a single T cell receptor (beta chain). Its specificity is not known. Amplified TCR beta CDR3 regions derived from RNA transcripts. The HTBI primer set drove a first-round RT-PCR of the TCR CDR3. TCRdb re-called the multiplex PCR reads through MiXCR, storing one row per CDR3 protein. The sample carries 600,000 to 800,000 distinct CDR3 sequences, 35% recorded once. Over 18 months, lack of ophthalmopathy progression marked Graves' hyperthyroidism as stable. V lost 3 bases and J 0 bases, leaving 16 bases between the germline ends. This CDR3 is 17 amino acids long. Looked up from germline, CDR1 is SGDLS and CDR2 is YYNGEE. This sample stems from a study of T cells in Graves' hyperthyroidism and ophthalmopathy. Study-wide results and caveats: Ophthalmopathy and stable hyperthyroidism were told apart by a 13 V-J model.

The sequence was collected from a woman aged 40 to 49 with Graves' hyperthyroidism. The gene calls are TRBV9 and TRBJ1-3; the D is unclear. The sample taken for sequencing was blood. This CDR3 reads CASSEREASTSGNTIYF. In DNA, the CDR3 is TGTGCCAGCAGCGAAAGAGAGGCCTCCACCTCTGGAAACACCATATATTTT.